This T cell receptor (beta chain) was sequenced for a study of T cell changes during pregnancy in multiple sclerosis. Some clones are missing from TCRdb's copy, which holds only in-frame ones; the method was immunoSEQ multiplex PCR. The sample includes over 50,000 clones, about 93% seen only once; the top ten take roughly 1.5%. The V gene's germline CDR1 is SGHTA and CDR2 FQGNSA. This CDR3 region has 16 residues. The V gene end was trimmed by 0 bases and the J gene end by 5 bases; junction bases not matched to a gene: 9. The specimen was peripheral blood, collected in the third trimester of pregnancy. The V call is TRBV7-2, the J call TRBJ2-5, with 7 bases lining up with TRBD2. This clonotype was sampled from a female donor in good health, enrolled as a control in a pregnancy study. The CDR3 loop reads CASSLALRGTRETQYF. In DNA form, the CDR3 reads TGTGCCAGCAGCTTAGCGCTGCGGGGGACCCGGGAGACCCAGTACTTC. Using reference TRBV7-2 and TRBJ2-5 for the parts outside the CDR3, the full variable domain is GAGVSQSPSNKVTEKGKDVELRCDPISGHTALYWYRQSLGQGLEFLIYFQGNSAPDKSGLPSDRFSAERTGGSVSTLTIQRTQQEDSAVYLCASSLALRGTRETQYFGPGTRLLVL.